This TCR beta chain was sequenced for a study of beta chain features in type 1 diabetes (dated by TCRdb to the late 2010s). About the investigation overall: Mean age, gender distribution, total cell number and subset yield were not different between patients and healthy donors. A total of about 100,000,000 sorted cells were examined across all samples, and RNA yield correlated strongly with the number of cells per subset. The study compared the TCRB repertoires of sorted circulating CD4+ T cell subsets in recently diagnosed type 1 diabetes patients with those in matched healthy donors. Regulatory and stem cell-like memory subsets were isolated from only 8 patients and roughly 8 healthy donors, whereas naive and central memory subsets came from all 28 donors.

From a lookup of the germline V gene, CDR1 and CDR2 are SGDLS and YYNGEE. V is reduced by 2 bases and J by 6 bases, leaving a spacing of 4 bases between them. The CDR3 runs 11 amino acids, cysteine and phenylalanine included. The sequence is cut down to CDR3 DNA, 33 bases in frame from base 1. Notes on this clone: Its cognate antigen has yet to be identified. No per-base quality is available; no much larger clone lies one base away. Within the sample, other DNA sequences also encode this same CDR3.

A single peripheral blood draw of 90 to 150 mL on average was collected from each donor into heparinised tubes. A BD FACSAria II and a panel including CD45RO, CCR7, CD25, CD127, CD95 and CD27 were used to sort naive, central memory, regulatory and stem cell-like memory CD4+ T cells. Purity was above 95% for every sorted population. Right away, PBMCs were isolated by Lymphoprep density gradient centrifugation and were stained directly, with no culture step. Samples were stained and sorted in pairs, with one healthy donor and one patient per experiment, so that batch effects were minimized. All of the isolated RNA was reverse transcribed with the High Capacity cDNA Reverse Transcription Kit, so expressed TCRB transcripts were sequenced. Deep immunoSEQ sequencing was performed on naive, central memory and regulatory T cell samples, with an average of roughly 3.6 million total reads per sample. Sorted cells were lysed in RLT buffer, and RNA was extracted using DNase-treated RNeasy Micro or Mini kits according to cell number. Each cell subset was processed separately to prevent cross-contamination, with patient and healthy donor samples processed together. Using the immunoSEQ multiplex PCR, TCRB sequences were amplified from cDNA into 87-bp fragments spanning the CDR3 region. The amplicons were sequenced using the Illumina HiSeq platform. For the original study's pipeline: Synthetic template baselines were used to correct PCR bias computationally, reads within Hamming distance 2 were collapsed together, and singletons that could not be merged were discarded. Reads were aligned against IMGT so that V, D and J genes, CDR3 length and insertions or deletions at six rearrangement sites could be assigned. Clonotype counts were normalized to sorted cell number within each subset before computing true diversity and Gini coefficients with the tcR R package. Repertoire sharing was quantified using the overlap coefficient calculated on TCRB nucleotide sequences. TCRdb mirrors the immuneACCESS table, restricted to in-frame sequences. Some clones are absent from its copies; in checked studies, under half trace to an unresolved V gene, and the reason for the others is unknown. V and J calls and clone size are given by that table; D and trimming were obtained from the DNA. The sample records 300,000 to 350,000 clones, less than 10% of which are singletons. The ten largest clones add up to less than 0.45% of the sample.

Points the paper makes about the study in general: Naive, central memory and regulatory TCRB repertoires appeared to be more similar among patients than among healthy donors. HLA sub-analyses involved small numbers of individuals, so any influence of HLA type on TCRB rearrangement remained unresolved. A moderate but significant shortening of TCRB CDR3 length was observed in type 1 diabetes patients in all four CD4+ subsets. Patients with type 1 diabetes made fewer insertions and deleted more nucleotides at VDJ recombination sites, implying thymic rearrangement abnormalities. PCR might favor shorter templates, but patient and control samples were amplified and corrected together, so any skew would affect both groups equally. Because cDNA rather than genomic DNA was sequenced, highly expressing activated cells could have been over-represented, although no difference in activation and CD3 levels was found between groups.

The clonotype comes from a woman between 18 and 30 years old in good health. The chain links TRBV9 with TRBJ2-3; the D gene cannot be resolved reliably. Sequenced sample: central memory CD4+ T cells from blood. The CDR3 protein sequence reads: CASSVGDTQYF. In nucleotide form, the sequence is TGTGCCAGCAGCGTTGGGGATACGCAGTATTTT.